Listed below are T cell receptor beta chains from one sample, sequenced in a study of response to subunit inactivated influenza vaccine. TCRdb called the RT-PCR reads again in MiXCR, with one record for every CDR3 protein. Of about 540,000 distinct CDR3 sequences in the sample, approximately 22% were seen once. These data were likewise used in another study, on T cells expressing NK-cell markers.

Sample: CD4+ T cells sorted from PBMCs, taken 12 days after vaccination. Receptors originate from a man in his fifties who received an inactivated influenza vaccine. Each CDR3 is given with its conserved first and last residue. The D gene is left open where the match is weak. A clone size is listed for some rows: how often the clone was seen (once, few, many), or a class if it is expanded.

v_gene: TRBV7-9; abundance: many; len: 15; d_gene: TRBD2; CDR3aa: CASSPGLAVYNEQFF
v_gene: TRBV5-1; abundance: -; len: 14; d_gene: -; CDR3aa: CASSLESGRGEQYF
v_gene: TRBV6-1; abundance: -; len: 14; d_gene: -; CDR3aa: CATKKLGNQETQYF
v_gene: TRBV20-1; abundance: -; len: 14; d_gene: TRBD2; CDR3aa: CSASGVTSWETQYF
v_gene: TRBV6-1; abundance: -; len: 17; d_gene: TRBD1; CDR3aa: CASSTLDRAYSNQPQHF
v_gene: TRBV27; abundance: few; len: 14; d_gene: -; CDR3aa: CASSLSRQGNTIYF
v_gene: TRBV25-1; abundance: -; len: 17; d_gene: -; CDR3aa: CASSDSSDSSGANVLTF
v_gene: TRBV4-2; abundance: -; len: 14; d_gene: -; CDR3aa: CASSQDRGDAEAFF
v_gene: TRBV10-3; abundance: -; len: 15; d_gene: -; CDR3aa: CATKPQGGGETEAFF
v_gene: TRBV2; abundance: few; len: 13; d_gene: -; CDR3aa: CASLGGNNQPQHF
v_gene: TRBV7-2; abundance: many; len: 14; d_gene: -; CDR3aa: CASRLSGPSNEQFF
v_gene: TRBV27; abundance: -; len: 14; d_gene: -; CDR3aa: CASRRSAPYNEQFF
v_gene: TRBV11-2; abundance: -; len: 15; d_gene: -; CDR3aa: CASSSIGHGRYEQYF
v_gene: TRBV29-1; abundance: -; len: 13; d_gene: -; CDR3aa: CSVGPGATDTQYF
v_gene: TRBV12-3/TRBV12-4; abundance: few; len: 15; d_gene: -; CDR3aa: CASSPIGQGQESQYF
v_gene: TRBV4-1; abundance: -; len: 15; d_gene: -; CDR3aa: CASSQGRAENTEAFF
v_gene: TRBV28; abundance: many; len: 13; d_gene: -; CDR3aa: CASSSGMNTEAFF
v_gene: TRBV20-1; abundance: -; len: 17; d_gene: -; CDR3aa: CSAIGAGHRMGTDTQYF
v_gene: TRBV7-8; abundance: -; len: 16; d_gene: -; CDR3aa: CASSFRRTGRNQPQHF
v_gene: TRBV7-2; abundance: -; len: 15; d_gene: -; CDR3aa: CASSLVRSPNEKLFF
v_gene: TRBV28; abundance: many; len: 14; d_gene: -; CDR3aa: CASTAGSNTGELFF
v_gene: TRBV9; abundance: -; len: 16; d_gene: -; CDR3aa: CASSVTAGSGANVLTF
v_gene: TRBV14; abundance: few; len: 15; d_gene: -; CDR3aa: CASSQDIGDSYEQYF
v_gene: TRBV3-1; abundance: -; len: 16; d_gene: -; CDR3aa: CASSQESGGAFQTQYF
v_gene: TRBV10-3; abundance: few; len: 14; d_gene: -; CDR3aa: CATTTGGDYNEQFF
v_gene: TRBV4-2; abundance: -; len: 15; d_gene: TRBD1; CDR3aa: CASSQGQGAADTQYF
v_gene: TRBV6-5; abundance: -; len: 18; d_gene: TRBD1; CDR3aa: CASSYSYTGAAKTGELFF
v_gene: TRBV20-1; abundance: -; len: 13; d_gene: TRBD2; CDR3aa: CSSTRTSQETQYF
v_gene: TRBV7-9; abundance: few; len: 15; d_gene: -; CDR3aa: CASSPGLFEQETQYF
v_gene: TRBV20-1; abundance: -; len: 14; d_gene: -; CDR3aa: CSARDSRELGTQYF
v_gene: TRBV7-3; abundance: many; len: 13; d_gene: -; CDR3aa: CASSSGLNNEQYF
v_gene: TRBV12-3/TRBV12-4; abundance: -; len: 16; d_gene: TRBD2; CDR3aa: CASRHLAGATPDTQYF
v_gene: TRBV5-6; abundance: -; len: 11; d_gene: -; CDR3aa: CASSLAIEQFF
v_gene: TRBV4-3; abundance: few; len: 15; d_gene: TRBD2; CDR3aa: CASSPSGARTDTQYF
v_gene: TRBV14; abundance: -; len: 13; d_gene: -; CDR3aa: CASSRLSTYEQYF
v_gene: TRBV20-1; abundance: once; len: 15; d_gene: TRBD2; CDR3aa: CSARVVTSAQETQYF
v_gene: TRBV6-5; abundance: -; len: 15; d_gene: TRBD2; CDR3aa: CASRLAGTSQETQYF
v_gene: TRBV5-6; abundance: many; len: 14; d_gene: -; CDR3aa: CASSTGTSGNTIYF
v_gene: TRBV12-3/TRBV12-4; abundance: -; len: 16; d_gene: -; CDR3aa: CASSYTGVSLNQPQHF
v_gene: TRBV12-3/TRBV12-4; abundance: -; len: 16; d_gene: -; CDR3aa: CASSLVLAVTYNEQFF
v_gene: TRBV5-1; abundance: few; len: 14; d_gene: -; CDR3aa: CASSLGGAENEQYF
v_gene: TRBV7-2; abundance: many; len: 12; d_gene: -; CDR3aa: CASSLRSQPQHF
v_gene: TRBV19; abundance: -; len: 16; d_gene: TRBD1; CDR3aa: CASSRETGSFSNEQFF
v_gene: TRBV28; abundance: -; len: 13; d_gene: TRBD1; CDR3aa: CASLRTGVQPQHF
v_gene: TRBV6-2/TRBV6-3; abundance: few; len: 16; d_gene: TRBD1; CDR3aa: CASSTRQGWDTDTQYF
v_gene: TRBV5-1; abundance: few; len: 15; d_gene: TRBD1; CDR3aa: CASSLERTGNSPLHF
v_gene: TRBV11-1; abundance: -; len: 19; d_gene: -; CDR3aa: CASSSLRGDRIISKNIQYF
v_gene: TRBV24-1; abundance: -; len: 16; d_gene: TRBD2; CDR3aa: CATSDAGGARSNEQFF
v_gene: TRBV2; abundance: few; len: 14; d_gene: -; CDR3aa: CASSDGAGRNEQFF
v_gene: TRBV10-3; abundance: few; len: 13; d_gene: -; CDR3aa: CAISRERSYEQYF
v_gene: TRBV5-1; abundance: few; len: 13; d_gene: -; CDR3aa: CASSSRTFYGYTF
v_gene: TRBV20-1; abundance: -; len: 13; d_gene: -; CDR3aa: CSASHEVNYGYTF
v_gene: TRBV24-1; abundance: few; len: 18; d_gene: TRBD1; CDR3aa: CATSDSARTGRGQETQYF